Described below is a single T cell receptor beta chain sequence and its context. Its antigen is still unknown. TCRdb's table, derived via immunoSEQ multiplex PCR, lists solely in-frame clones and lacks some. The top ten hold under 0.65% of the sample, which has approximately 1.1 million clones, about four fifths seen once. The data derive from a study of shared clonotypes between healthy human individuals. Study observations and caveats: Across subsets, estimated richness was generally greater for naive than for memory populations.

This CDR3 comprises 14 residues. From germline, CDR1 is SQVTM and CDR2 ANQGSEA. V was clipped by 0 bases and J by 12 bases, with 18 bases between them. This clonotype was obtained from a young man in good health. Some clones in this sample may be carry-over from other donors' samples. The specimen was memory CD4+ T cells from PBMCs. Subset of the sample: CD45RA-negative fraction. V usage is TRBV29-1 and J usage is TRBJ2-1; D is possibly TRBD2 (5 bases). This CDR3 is CSVEDGVARLRQFF. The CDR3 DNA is TGCAGCGTTGAAGACGGGGTCGCGAGACTCAGGCAGTTCTTC.